This T cell receptor (beta chain) was identified in a study of shared clonotypes between healthy human individuals. Assay used: immunoSEQ multiplex PCR; TCRdb lists only in-frame clones, some missing. The table shows about 680,000 clones, with about 90% occurring only once. The CDR3 contains 14 residues. V lost 6 bases and J 6 bases, leaving 15 bases between the germline ends. Germline CDR1 reads MNHEY; CDR2 reads SVGAGI. Naive CD8 populations comprised CD45RO-negative cells positively selected for CCR7, excluding terminally differentiated effector memory CD45RA+ cells. This clonotype originated in a man aged 30 to 45 in good health. The J gene is TRBJ1-5, the V gene TRBV6-5; no reliable D call. The sequenced sample consisted of naive CD8+ T cells sorted from blood. CDR3 coding DNA: TGTGCCAGCAGCGACTCCTCTTTGAGTCAGCCCCAGCATTTT. It specifies CASSDSSLSQPQHF.